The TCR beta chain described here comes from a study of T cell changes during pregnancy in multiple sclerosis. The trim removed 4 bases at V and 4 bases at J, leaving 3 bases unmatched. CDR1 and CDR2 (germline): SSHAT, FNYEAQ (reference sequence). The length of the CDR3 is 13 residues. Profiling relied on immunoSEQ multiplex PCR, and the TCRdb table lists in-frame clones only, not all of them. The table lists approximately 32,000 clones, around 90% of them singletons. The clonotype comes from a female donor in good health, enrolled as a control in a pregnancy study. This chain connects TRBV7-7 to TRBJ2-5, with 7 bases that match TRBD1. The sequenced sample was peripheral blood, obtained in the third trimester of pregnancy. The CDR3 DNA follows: TGTGCCAGCAGCTCCCGACAGGGAGAGACCCAGTACTTC. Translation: CASSSRQGETQYF.